This T cell receptor beta chain was retrieved from a study of T-cell memory formation after mild COVID-19. This clonotype has only a few counts. TCRdb processed the 5' RACE reads anew with MiXCR; each CDR3 protein has one entry. Of around 320,000 distinct CDR3 sequences in the sample, less than 20% are singletons; the top ten hold around 21%. Germline CDR1 LNHDA, CDR2 SQIVND (reference sequence). CDR3 length equals 15 residues. V lost 7 bases, J lost 1 base, and 14 bases lay in between. The material sequenced was PBMCs or a T cell subset sorted from them (not recorded which). This TCR derives from a man younger than 35 who had mild COVID-19 (a few samples of this study predate the infection). Cell type and time point are not known. V usage is TRBV19 and J usage is TRBJ2-1; D gene ambiguous. The CDR3 DNA reads TGTGCCAGTACCCTCGGACGGCGGTCCTACAATGAGCAGTTCTTC. Residues: CASTLGRRSYNEQFF.